A single sample is the source of the 27 T cell receptor beta chains below, sequenced in a study of CXCR3-negative and CXCR3-positive naive CD8 T cells. It was by 5' RACE with UMI labels that the TRB cDNA libraries were prepared. TCRdb re-called the 5' RACE reads, yielding one record per CDR3 amino acid sequence without DNA. Here the sample table reports thousands of distinct CDR3 sequences. Sequencing was performed on naive CXCR3- CD8+ T cells from blood. Indicated subset: CD45RO-CCR7+CD27+CD95- naive CD8+ T cells lacking CXCR3 (TNR3-). The receptors come from a human donor in good health. Some clones in this sample may be carry-over from other donors' samples.

V is TRBV29-1 and J is TRBJ2-1; TCRdb selects TRBD2, and the lack of DNA leaves this call unchecked. Per germline, CDR1 SQVTM and CDR2 ANQGSEA. This CDR3 spans 15 amino acids. The CDR3 sequence is CSAAGGTSSYNEQFF.

By frequency, this clonotype is medium-sized. The rearrangement links TRBV10-3 to TRBJ1-3; TCRdb's D gene call, TRBD1, goes unchecked for lack of DNA. The CDR3 loop spans 16 amino acids. The germline V gene has CDR1 ENHRY and CDR2 SYGVKD. CDR3 sequence: CAISPDRTNSGNTIYF.

This rearrangement joins TRBV29-1 to TRBJ2-7; TCRdb's D gene call, TRBD2, goes unchecked for lack of DNA. Germline assignment: CDR1 SQVTM and CDR2 ANQGSEA. The CDR3 is 13 amino acids. CDR3 protein: CSVRGISLYEQYF.

V and J are TRBV20-1 and TRBJ1-2; lacking DNA, the TRBD1 call made by TCRdb goes unchecked. This CDR3 comprises 15 residues. Per germline, CDR1 DFQATT and CDR2 SNEGSKA (reference sequence). This CDR3 is CSAGDEGTGIFGYTF.

This chain connects TRBV6-2 or TRBV6-3 to TRBJ2-5. The V gene's germline CDR1 is MNHEY and CDR2 SVGEGT. CDR3 length equals 12 residues. This chain's CDR3 is CASSWSPETQYF.

This clonotype counts as medium-sized by frequency. The chain is built from TRBV4-3 and TRBJ2-7; TCRdb returns TRBD2, unconfirmable since there is no DNA. CDR3 length: 17 amino acids. Germline V CDR1 and CDR2: LGHNA, YSLEER. CDR3 loop: CASSQNFGLAGVDEQYF.

This rearrangement joins TRBV12-5 to TRBJ2-7; TCRdb's D call, TRBD1, is unchecked because there is no DNA. Germline CDR1 is LGHNT and CDR2 is FRNRAP. CDR3 size: 16 residues. Here the CDR3 reads CASGPGGGAMELEQYF.

This clonotype shows up as medium-sized by frequency. The chain combines TRBV19 with TRBJ1-5. The germline gives CDR1 LNHDA, CDR2 SQIVND (reference sequence). The CDR3 is 15 amino acids. The CDR3 loop is CASSIGGQGNQPQHF.

The genes are TRBV11-2 and TRBJ2-5; TCRdb selects TRBD2, and the lack of DNA leaves this call unchecked. Germline lookup yields CDR1 SGHAT and CDR2 FQNNGV. This CDR3 has 15 residues. CDR3 sequence: CASSYRLAEQETQYF.

The chain has TRBV20-1 and TRBJ2-1; the TCRdb D gene call, TRBD2, has no DNA to confirm it. This CDR3 contains 18 residues. Germline CDR1 reads DFQATT; CDR2 reads SNEGSKA (reference sequence). CDR3 region: CTANGASSGTRDSDEQFF.

This chain joins TRBV6-5 and TRBJ2-7; TCRdb reports TRBD2, a call that lacks DNA to check it against. Germline loops: CDR1 MNHEY, CDR2 SVGAGI. CDR3 length: 17 residues. The CDR3 reads CASSYDRREVSSYEQYF.

This clonotype is classed as medium-sized by frequency. This chain joins TRBV20-1 and TRBJ2-5; TCRdb designates TRBD1, a call that cannot be tested without DNA. CDR3 length equals 13 residues. Looked up from germline, CDR1 is DFQATT and CDR2 is SNEGSKA (reference sequence). The CDR3: CSAPTGIEETQYF.

V usage is TRBV29-1 and J usage is TRBJ2-5; as DNA is missing, the TRBD1 call by TCRdb cannot be tested. Looked up from germline, CDR1 is SQVTM and CDR2 is ANQGSEA. The CDR3 runs 12 residues. CDR3 region: CSVRTGAETQYF.

By frequency, this clonotype is medium-sized. This chain's CDR3 is CASRPDRVVYGYTF. The chain recombines TRBV6-5 with TRBJ1-2; TCRdb picks TRBD1, but there is no DNA to check that call. Per germline, CDR1 MNHEY and CDR2 SVGAGI. The length of the CDR3 is 14 residues.

By frequency, this clonotype registers large (0.1 to 1%). This chain joins TRBV13 and TRBJ2-5; without DNA, the TCRdb call of TRBD1 cannot be checked. Per the germline V gene, CDR1 is PRHDT and CDR2 is FYEKMQ (reference sequence). The CDR3 covers 15 residues. The CDR3 reads CASSGTGQGGETQYF.

This chain links TRBV7-9 with TRBJ2-7. The CDR3 extends over 14 amino acids. The germline V gene has CDR1 SEHNR and CDR2 FQNEAQ (reference sequence). Here the CDR3 reads CASSLAGSTYEQYF.

This clonotype is identified as medium-sized from frequency. The chain employs TRBV7-2 and TRBJ2-7; checking the TCRdb D call of TRBD2 is not possible without DNA. Germline V gene data show CDR1 as SGHTA and CDR2 as FQGNSA. This CDR3 is 16 amino acids long. Here the CDR3 reads CASSLDLGLAGGEQYF.

This clonotype registers medium-sized by frequency. This chain links TRBV5-1 with TRBJ1-6. CDR3 length: 15 amino acids. CDR1 and CDR2 from the germline V gene are SGHRS and YFSETQ. CDR3: CASSLSRSHNSPLHF.

This clonotype is called medium-sized (0.01 to 0.1%) based on its frequency. The genes are TRBV5-1 and TRBJ2-7; as DNA is missing, the TRBD1 call by TCRdb cannot be tested. The CDR3 consists of 13 residues. Germline V gene data show CDR1 as SGHRS and CDR2 as YFSETQ. CDR3 sequence: CASNGDRGYEQYF.

Measured by frequency, this clonotype is medium-sized. This sequence joins TRBV29-1 and TRBJ2-7; TCRdb gives TRBD2 as the D gene, but with no DNA this cannot be confirmed. This CDR3 spans 13 amino acids. Germline V gene data show CDR1 as SQVTM and CDR2 as ANQGSEA. The CDR3 sequence is CSVELGTSYEQYF.

According to its frequency, this clonotype is medium-sized. The rearrangement joins TRBV29-1 to TRBJ1-1; TCRdb returns TRBD1, unconfirmable since there is no DNA. The CDR3 runs to 13 residues. CDR1 is SQVTM and CDR2 is ANQGSEA in the germline V gene. This CDR3 is CSAWTLMNTEAFF.

V and J are TRBV11-3 and TRBJ2-7; TCRdb designates TRBD2, a call that cannot be tested without DNA. The CDR3 has 15 residues. Germline V lookup: CDR1 SGHNT, CDR2 YENEEA. CDR3: CASSSSSGGAYEQYF.

This clonotype is labeled medium-sized based on frequency. The rearrangement joins TRBV12-3 or TRBV12-4 to TRBJ2-3. CDR3 length: 11 amino acids. This chain's CDR3 is CASSFADTQYF.

Here the CDR3 reads CASLDGINSPLHF. The chain couples TRBV7-2 to TRBJ1-6. The CDR3 totals 13 residues. CDR1 and CDR2 (germline): SGHTA, FQGNSA.

This clonotype shows up as medium-sized by frequency. V is TRBV7-9 and J is TRBJ1-1; absent DNA, TCRdb's TRBD1 call cannot be checked. The CDR3 spans 12 residues. Germline V gene data show CDR1 as SEHNR and CDR2 as FQNEAQ (reference sequence). CDR3 sequence reads: CASSFQGTEAFF.

V is TRBV23-1 and J is TRBJ2-7. TRBV23-1 is designated an ORF whose function remains uncertain. The CDR3 totals 18 residues. CDR3 amino acids: CAAACRIRINLTSYEQYF.

This clonotype counts as medium-sized (0.01 to 0.1%) by frequency. The V call is TRBV4-3, the J call TRBJ2-7; absent DNA, TCRdb's TRBD1 call cannot be checked. There are 16 residues in the CDR3. Germline V lookup: CDR1 LGHNA, CDR2 YSLEER. The CDR3 here is CASSQDILGQSYEQYF.